The next 10 T cell receptor beta chains were all read from a single sample in a study of shared clonotypes between healthy human individuals. TCRdb's table, derived via immunoSEQ multiplex PCR, lists solely in-frame clones and lacks some. The table shows about 230,000 clones, with 50% to 80% occurring only once. Sequenced: memory CD4+ T cells sorted from blood. Subset noted: CD45RA-negative fraction. The receptors derive from a man under 40 in good health.

V is TRBV29-1 and J is TRBJ2-2, with 7 bases that match TRBD1. Germline CDR1 and CDR2: SQVTM and ANQGSEA. The length of the CDR3 is 13 residues. V gave up 6 bases and J gave up 5 bases; unmatched junction bases: 6. The CDR3 bases are TGCAGCGTCCGGGACAGTAGTACCGGGGAGCTGTTTTTT. This codes for CSVRDSSTGELFF.

This clone was detected ten times or more. The J gene is TRBJ1-1, the V gene TRBV28; no firm D call. Trimming pared 3 bases from V and 4 bases from J, leaving 15 bases between. The CDR3 runs to 15 residues. Germline CDR1 is MDHEN and CDR2 is SYDVKM. In DNA, the CDR3 is TGTGCCAGCAGTTTTCAATCGGCAGGCCGCACTGAAGCTTTCTTT. Its protein product is CASSFQSAGRTEAFF.

This chain joins TRBV5-1 and TRBJ2-1, with 7 bases that match TRBD1. V was pared by 4 bases and J by 5 bases, with 15 bases of the junction left unmatched. The CDR3 is 17 residues long. Germline V gene data show CDR1 as SGHRS and CDR2 as YFSETQ. The CDR3 here is CASSPVVPGQQHNEQFF. CDR3 sequence (DNA): TGCGCCAGCAGCCCAGTCGTCCCGGGACAGCAACACAATGAGCAGTTCTTC. Full variable domain (remainder filled in from reference TRBV5-1 and TRBJ2-1): KAGVTQTPRYLIKTRGQQVTLSCSPISGHRSVSWYQQTPGQGLQFLFEYFSETQRNKGNFPGRFSGRQFSNSRSEMNVSTLELGDSALYLCASSPVVPGQQHNEQFFGPGTRLTVL.

The gene calls are TRBV10-3 and TRBJ1-2; D is perhaps TRBD1 (5 bases). The CDR3 has 13 amino acids. V shed 7 bases and J shed 1 base, with 10 bases lying between them. Germline CDR1 reads ENHRY; CDR2 reads SYGVKD. The CDR3 region has the DNA TGTGCCATCACCGGACAAGTTAACTATGGCTACACCTTC. It is translated as CAITGQVNYGYTF.

This clone has more than one count but fewer than ten. The V and J genes are TRBV2 and TRBJ2-3, with D unresolved. Germline assignment: CDR1 SNHLY and CDR2 FYNNEI. Trimming cost V 7 bases and J 4 bases, with 9 bases left between them. The CDR3 is 12 residues long. The CDR3 region has the DNA TGTGCCAGCACGCCTGATGCAGATACGCAGTATTTT. It codes for CASTPDADTQYF.

The J gene is TRBJ2-1, the V gene TRBV6-5; 7 bases are shared with TRBD1. V shed 6 bases, J shed 15 bases, and the junction held 14 bases outside the gene matches. CDR3 size: 13 residues. Germline CDR1 is MNHEY and CDR2 is SVGAGI. In DNA form, the CDR3 reads TGTGCCAGCAGCCTGGGAACAGGGGTCCGCCCGTTCTTC. It codes for CASSLGTGVRPFF.

This clone was observed a few times. The V and J genes are TRBV5-6 and TRBJ2-2, with 12 bases that match TRBD1. J lost 6 bases, V lost 4 bases, and 4 bases had no gene match. The CDR3 length is 15 residues. Germline V CDR1 and CDR2: SGHDT, YYEEEE. CDR3 bases: TGTGCCAGCAGCCTGGGACAGGGGGCATCCGGGGAGCTGTTTTTT. It encodes CASSLGQGASGELFF.

This sequence joins TRBV12-2 and TRBJ1-2. TRBV12-2 is a documented pseudogene. This CDR3 is built from 15 residues. The CDR3 DNA is TGTGCAAGTCGCTTAGGCCCGAGGGGGGGAAAGGGCTACACCTTC. Its translation: CASRLGPRGGKGYTF.

The V and J genes are TRBV6-1 and TRBJ2-7, with TRBD2 identical over 13 bases. The CDR3 has 15 residues. Germline V gene sequence: CDR1 MNHNS, CDR2 SASEGT. The trim removed 5 bases at V and 5 bases at J, leaving 6 bases unmatched. In DNA form, the CDR3 reads TGTGCCAGCAGTTCCGGACTAGCGGGAGAAGACGAGCAGTACTTC. This codes for CASSSGLAGEDEQYF.

This clone showed up just once. The chain combines TRBV11-2 with TRBJ1-4; no clear D. From germline, CDR1 is SGHAT and CDR2 FQNNGV. Trimming left V 4 bases short and J 8 bases short, with 17 bases between. The CDR3 contains 15 residues. The CDR3 DNA reads as TGTGCCAGCAGCTCGGATTCGAAGAGTGGGGAAAAACTGTTTTTT. The encoded protein is CASSSDSKSGEKLFF.